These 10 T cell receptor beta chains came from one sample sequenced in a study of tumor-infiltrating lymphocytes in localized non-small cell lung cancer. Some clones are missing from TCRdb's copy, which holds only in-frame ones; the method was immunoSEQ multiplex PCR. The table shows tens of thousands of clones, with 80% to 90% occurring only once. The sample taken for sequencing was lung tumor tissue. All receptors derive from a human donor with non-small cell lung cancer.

Here the CDR3 DNA reads TGTGCCAGCAGCAAGGAACTGACTGAAGCTTTCTTT. Translated, it gives CASSKELTEAFF. The V and J genes are TRBV7-2 and TRBJ1-1; no definite D call. This CDR3 comprises 12 residues. Germline V gene sequence: CDR1 SGHTA, CDR2 FQGNSA. Trimming removed 5 bases at V and 5 bases at J, with 9 bases between.

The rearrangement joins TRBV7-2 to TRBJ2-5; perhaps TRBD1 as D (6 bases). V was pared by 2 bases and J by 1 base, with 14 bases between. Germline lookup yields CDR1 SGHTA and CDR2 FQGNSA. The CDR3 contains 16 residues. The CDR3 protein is CASSLIGGWVQETQYF. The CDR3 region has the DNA TGTGCCAGCAGCTTAATTGGGGGCTGGGTCCAAGAGACCCAGTACTTC.

The chain's CDR3 is CASSELSGVTEAFF. CDR3 bases: TGCGCCAGCAGTGAGTTGAGTGGTGTCACTGAAGCTTTCTTT. The chain recombines TRBV10-1 with TRBJ1-1; D uncertain. The germline gives CDR1 WNHNN, CDR2 SYGVQD (reference sequence). V lost 1 base to trimming and J lost 4 bases, with 10 bases between them. This CDR3 has 14 residues.

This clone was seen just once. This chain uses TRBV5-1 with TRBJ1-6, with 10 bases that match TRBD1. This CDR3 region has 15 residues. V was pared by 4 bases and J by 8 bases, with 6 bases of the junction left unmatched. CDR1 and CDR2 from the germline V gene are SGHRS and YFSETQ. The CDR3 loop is CASSLAGQGDSPLHF. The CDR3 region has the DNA TGCGCCAGCAGCCTGGCAGGACAGGGGGATTCACCCCTCCACTTT. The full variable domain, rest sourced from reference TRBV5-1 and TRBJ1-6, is KAGVTQTPRYLIKTRGQQVTLSCSPISGHRSVSWYQQTPGQGLQFLFEYFSETQRNKGNFPGRFSGRQFSNSRSEMNVSTLELGDSALYLCASSLAGQGDSPLHFGNGTRLTVT.

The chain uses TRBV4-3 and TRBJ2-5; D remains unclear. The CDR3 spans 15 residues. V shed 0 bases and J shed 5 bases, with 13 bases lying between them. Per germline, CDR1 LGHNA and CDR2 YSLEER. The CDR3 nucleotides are TGCGCCAGCAGCCAAGAATTAGGGTTGAGGGAGACCCAGTACTTC. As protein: CASSQELGLRETQYF.

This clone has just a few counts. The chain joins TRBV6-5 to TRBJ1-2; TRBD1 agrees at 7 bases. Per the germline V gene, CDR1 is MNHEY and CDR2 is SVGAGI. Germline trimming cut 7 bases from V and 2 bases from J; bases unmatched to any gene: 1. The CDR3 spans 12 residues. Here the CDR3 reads CASKGANYGYTF. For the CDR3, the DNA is TGTGCCAGCAAGGGGGCGAACTATGGCTACACCTTC.

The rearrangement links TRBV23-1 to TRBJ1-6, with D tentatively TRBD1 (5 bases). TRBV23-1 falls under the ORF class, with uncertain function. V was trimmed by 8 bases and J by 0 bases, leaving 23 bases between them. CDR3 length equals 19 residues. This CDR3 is CASCAGTGRGSSYNSPLHF. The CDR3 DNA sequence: TGCGCCAGCTGCGCCGGGACGGGACGTGGTAGCTCCTATAATTCACCCCTCCACTTT.

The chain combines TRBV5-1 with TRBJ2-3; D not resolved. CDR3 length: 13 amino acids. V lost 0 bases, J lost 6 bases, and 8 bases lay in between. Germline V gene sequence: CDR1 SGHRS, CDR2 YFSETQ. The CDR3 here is CASSLGTPDTQYF. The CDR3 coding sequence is TGCGCCAGCAGCTTGGGGACCCCGGATACGCAGTATTTT. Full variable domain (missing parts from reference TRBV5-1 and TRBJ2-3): KAGVTQTPRYLIKTRGQQVTLSCSPISGHRSVSWYQQTPGQGLQFLFEYFSETQRNKGNFPGRFSGRQFSNSRSEMNVSTLELGDSALYLCASSLGTPDTQYFGPGTRLTVL.

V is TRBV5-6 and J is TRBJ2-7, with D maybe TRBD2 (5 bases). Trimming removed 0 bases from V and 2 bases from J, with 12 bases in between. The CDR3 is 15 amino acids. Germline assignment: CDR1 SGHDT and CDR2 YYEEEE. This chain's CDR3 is CASSLVVRDTYEQYF. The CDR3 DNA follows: TGTGCCAGCAGCTTGGTCGTCCGGGATACCTACGAGCAGTACTTC.

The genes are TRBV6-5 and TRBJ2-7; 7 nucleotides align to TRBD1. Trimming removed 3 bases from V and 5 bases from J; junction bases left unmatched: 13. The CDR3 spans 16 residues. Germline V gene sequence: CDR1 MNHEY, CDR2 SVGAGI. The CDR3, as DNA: TGTGCCAGCAGTTATACCTACGACAGGGTGGATGACGAGCAGTACTTC. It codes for CASSYTYDRVDDEQYF.